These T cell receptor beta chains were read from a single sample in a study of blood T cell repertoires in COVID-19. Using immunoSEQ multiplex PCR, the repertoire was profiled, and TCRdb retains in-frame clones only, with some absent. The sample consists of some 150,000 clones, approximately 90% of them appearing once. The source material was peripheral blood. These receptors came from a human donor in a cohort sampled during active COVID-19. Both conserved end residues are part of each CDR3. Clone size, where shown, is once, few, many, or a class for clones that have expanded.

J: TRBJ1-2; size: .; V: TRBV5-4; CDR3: CASSGGGRGPYGYTF
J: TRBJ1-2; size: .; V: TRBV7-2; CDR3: CASSLASGGYGYTF
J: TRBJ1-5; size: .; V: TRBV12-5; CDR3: CASGLGTGAPNQPQHF
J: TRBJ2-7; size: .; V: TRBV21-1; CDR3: CASSKASPLVEQYF
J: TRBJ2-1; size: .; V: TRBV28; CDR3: CASSNRVDYNEQFF
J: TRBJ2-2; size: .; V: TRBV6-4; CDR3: CASRGRNTGELFF
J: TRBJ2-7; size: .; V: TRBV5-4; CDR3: CASSPAGQGMNEQYF
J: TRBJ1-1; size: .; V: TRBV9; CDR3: CASSVGGDSREAFF
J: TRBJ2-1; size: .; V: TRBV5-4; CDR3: CASSPGGDSYNEQFF
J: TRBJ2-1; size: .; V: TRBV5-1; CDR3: CASSLGGGQDFNEQFF
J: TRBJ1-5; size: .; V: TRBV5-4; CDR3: CASSFRGSNQPQHF
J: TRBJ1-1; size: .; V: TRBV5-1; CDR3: CASSLVGTGDTEAFF
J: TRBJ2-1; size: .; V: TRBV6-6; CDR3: CASSQTSSYNEQFF
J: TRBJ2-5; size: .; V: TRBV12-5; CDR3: CASAQKETQYF
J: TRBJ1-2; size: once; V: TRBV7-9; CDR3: CASSPGQQSDTGGYTF
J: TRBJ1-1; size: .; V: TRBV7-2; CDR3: CASNIWGGNTEAFF
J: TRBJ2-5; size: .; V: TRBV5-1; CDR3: CASSLEAGVETQYF
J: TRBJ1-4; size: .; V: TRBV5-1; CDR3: CASREEATNEKLFF
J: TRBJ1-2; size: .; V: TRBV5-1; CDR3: CASSLDVGQPSYTF
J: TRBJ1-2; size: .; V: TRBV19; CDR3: CATRGTGRGGYGYTF
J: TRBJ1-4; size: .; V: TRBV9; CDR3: CASSARTGANEKLFF
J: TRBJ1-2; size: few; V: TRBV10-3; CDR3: CAISVRTGEGNGYGYTF
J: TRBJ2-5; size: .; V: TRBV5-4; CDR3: CASSLTGRETQYF
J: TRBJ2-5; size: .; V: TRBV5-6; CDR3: CASRPIGLGPETQYF
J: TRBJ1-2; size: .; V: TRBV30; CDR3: CAWEAGGYGYTF
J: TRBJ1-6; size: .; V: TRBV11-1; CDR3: CASSFQTTGNSPLHF
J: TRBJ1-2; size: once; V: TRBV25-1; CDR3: CASSDGEISGYTF
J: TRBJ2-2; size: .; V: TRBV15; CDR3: CATYERQGVVAGELFF
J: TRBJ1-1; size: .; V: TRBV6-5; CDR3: CASSFAGSTEAFF
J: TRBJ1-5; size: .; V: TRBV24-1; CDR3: CATSDSTGGYSNQPQHF
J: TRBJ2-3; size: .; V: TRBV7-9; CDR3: CASSHRERDTQYF
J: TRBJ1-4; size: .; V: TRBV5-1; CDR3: CASSLVPGLEKLFF
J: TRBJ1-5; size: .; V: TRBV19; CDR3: CATGAGVSQPQHF
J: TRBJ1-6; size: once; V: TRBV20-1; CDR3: CSASFRGSPLHF
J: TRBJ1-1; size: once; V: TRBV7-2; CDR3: CASSFGQSTEAFF
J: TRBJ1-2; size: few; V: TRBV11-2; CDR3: CASSPPRRVYGYTF
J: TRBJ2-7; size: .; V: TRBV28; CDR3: CASTNYYEQYF
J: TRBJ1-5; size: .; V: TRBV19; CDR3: CASSIWDSSQPQHF
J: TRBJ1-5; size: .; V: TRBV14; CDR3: CASSHGLQPQHF
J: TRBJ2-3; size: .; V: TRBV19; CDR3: CARGIGLAGLDTQYF
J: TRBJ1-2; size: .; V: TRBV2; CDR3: CASSEVQGTGYTF
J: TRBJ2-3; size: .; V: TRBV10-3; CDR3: CAISRGGTSADTQYF
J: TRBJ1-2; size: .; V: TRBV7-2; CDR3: CASSPDRRNYGYTF
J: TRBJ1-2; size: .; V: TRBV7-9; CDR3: CASSFRGGNTF
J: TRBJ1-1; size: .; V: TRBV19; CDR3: CAAGTGGVGTEAFF
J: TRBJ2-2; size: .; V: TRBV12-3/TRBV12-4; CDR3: CASGVTGTGELFF
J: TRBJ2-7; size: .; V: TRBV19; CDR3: CASSIVNSAGRSYEQYF
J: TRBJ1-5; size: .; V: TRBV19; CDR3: CASSIVGGGEPQHF